One and the same sample provided the 28 T cell receptor beta chains below, sequenced in a study of naive and memory T cell subsets. An equimolar mix of two oligonucleotides served as the beta constant-region primer for TRBC1 and TRBC2. TCRdb processed the UMI-ligation and nested PCR reads anew with MiXCR; each CDR3 protein has one entry. The table includes approximately 5,400 distinct CDR3 sequences, roughly 6.6% detected once. The sample was effector memory CD8+ T cells from blood. The subset here: effector memory, CD45RA- CD27-. The receptor source for this set is a human donor in good health.

There are many counts of this clonotype. The chain is built from TRBV28 and TRBJ2-2; no clear D. Germline V gives CDR1 MDHEN, CDR2 SYDVKM. This CDR3 comprises 16 residues. The V end lost 6 bases, the J end lost 3 bases, and 17 bases lay between the germline ends. The CDR3 loop reads CASSLASSPHTGELFF. CDR3 in DNA: TGTGCCAGCAGCCTCGCCTCCTCCCCCCACACCGGGGAGCTGTTTTTT.

The chain joins TRBV12-5 to TRBJ2-1; 8 positions agree with TRBD2. Germline loops: CDR1 LGHNT, CDR2 FRNRAP. The CDR3 loop spans 13 amino acids. Trimming removed 5 bases from V and 12 bases from J; junction bases left unmatched: 9. CDR3 region: CASGTWTGRGQFF. CDR3 DNA sequence: TGTGCTAGTGGTACCTGGACCGGGAGGGGGCAGTTCTTC.

This clonotype was recorded at least ten times. V and J are TRBV20-1 and TRBJ2-5, with D tentatively TRBD1 or TRBD2 (6 bases each). The V and J ends lost 3 bases and 2 bases respectively, with 28 bases between them. The CDR3 consists of 19 residues. Germline CDR1 and CDR2: DFQATT and SNEGSKA (reference sequence). The CDR3 loop reads CSARDPGARALVVQETQYF. The CDR3 coding sequence is TGCAGTGCTAGGGACCCGGGGGCAAGGGCCCTCGTCGTGCAAGAGACCCAGTACTTC.

In its sample, this clonotype was seen a few times. The chain combines TRBV6-2 or TRBV6-3 with TRBJ2-1; the match to TRBD2 covers 10 bases. The CDR3 loop spans 15 amino acids. Germline values: CDR1 MNHEY, CDR2 SVGEGT. V lost 4 bases and J lost 6; bases outside the gene matches: 6. As DNA, the CDR3 is TGTGCCAGCAGTTCGGGGCTAGCGGGAGTCAATGAGCAGTTCTTC. Protein product: CASSSGLAGVNEQFF.

This clonotype was detected many times. The chain combines TRBV3-1 with TRBJ2-2; the D gene is possibly TRBD1 (6 bases). The length of the CDR3 is 15 residues. The germline CDR1 and CDR2 sequences are LGHDT and YNNKEL (reference sequence). The ends were cut back, 1 base at V and 5 bases at J, with 11 bases in the middle. The CDR3 DNA sequence: TGTGCCAGCAGCCAAGGTGTAGGGGGAACCGGGGAGCTGTTTTTT. This sequence encodes CASSQGVGGTGELFF. The full variable domain, its missing parts supplied by reference TRBV3-1 and TRBJ2-2, is DTAVSQTPKYLVTQMGNDKSIKCEQNLGHDTMYWYKQDSKKFLKIMFSYNNKELIINETVPNRFSPKSPDKAHLNLHINSLELGDSAVYFCASSQGVGGTGELFFGEGSRLTVL.

The chain joins TRBV20-1 to TRBJ2-3; 12 nucleotides line up with TRBD2. V trimming: 1 base; J trimming: 4 bases; junction bases outside the gene matches: 6. The germline V gene has CDR1 DFQATT and CDR2 SNEGSKA (reference sequence). The CDR3 covers 16 residues. The CDR3 sequence is CSARGASGGDSDTQYF. DNA of the CDR3: TGCAGTGCTAGAGGGGCTAGCGGGGGGGACTCAGATACGCAGTATTTT.

This clonotype was picked up many times. The CDR3 is CASSLALAELSYEQYF. CDR3 sequence (DNA): TGTGCCAGCAGCTTAGCGTTAGCGGAACTCTCCTACGAGCAGTACTTC. V usage is TRBV11-1 and J usage is TRBJ2-7, with D possibly being TRBD2 (6 bases). The CDR3 totals 16 residues. Germline V gene sequence: CDR1 SGHAT, CDR2 FQDESV (reference sequence). V gave up 0 bases and J gave up 0 bases, with 12 bases separating them.

The sample holds many counts of this clonotype. CDR3: CASSPRDREGTEAFF. As DNA, the CDR3 is TGTGCCAGCAGCCCCCGGGACAGGGAAGGCACTGAAGCTTTCTTT. The chain has TRBV4-2 and TRBJ1-1; TRBD1 matches at 9 bases. This CDR3 has 15 amino acids. After removal of 4 bases from V and 4 bases from J, the junction contained 7 bases not matched to a gene. The germline V gene has CDR1 LGHNA and CDR2 YNFKEQ.

This clonotype turned up a few times. The V call is TRBV6-2 or TRBV6-3, the J call TRBJ2-7; no clear D. Trimming took 2 bases from V and 4 from J, leaving 9 bases between them. Germline CDR1 and CDR2: MNHEY and SVGEGT. The CDR3 is 13 residues long. Here the CDR3 DNA reads TGTGCCAGCAGTTACGGCGGAAGGTACGAGCAGTACTTC. Protein product: CASSYGGRYEQYF.

The table lists this clonotype with many counts. This may arise from a read error, as a much more abundant clone is one base away. The V call is TRBV7-8, the J call TRBJ2-3, with 13 bases lining up with TRBD2. CDR1 SGHVS and CDR2 FQNEAQ come from the germline V gene. Germline trimming cut 4 bases from V and 3 bases from J; bases unmatched to any gene: 10. The CDR3 is made up of 18 amino acids. CDR3 nucleotide sequence: TGTGCCAGCAGCTCGGACGATCGACTAGCGGGAGGAACAGATACGCAGTATTTT. Amino acid sequence: CASSSDDRLAGGTDTQYF.

By its share, this clonotype is medium-sized (0.01 to 0.1%). The J gene is TRBJ2-7, the V gene TRBV28, with 8 bases aligning to TRBD2. The junction had 6 bases not matched to a gene; V was cut back by 5 bases and J by 0 bases. Germline CDR1 is MDHEN and CDR2 is SYDVKM. This CDR3 has 15 amino acids. Here the CDR3 DNA reads TGTGCCAGCAGTATCCTCGGGGGGGGCTCCTACGAGCAGTACTTC. Protein: CASSILGGGSYEQYF.

A note on this clonotype: A single base separates this from a much larger clone, so it may be a read error. The chain combines TRBV5-6 with TRBJ2-5, with D perhaps matching TRBD2 (6 bases). Germline V gene data show CDR1 as SGHDT and CDR2 as YYEEEE. V dropped 4 bases and J dropped 5 bases, with 18 bases sitting between them. There are 15 residues in the CDR3. The chain's CDR3 is CASSGGAWVGETQYF. The CDR3 region has the DNA TGTGCCAGCAGCGGCGGGGCTTGGGTGGGGGAGACCCAGTACTTC.

This clonotype has ten or more counts. CDR3 coding DNA: TGCAGTGCTAGAGATCACTCCTATGAGAGGGCTTCTTACAATGAGCAGTTCTTC. Its translation is CSARDHSYERASYNEQFF. The chain is built from TRBV20-1 and TRBJ2-1, with TRBD2 as a possible D gene (5 bases). V was shortened by 0 bases and J by 4 bases, with 22 bases between the two germline ends. CDR1 DFQATT and CDR2 SNEGSKA come from the germline V gene (reference sequence). The CDR3 has 18 residues.

The rearrangement uses TRBV2 and TRBJ2-1, with D possibly matching TRBD2 (5 bases). V was trimmed by 10 bases and J by 5 bases, leaving 15 bases between them. Germline V gene lookup returns CDR1 SNHLY and CDR2 FYNNEI. The CDR3 extends over 13 amino acids. CDR3 region: CANGETTNNEQFF. DNA of the CDR3: TGTGCCAACGGAGAGACTACCAACAATGAGCAGTTCTTC.

The chain employs TRBV30 and TRBJ1-6; 9 bases align to TRBD1. Germline V gives CDR1 GTSNPN, CDR2 SVGIG (reference sequence). V lost 1 base and J lost 7; bases outside the gene matches: 2. There are 14 residues in the CDR3. The CDR3 here is CAWSGDRENSPLHF. CDR3 coding DNA: TGTGCCTGGAGTGGGGACAGGGAGAATTCACCCCTCCACTTT.

The sample holds many counts of this clonotype. The V gene is TRBV20-1, the J gene TRBJ1-5, with D possibly being TRBD1 (5 bases). This CDR3 is 14 amino acids long. The V gene lost 3 bases and the J gene lost 4 bases, with 13 bases spanning the gap. Germline lookup yields CDR1 DFQATT and CDR2 SNEGSKA (reference sequence). CDR3 sequence reads: CSASSGRENQPQHF. The CDR3 nucleotides are TGCAGTGCTAGTTCGGGCAGGGAGAATCAGCCCCAGCATTTT.

This clonotype was counted at least ten times. J is TRBJ2-1 and V is TRBV7-9; 11 nucleotides align to TRBD2. The J segment lost 5 bases and the V segment lost 2 bases, leaving 2 bases of the junction unmatched. The CDR3 loop spans 15 amino acids. Germline CDR1 and CDR2: SEHNR and FQNEAQ (reference sequence). The CDR3 DNA follows: TGTGCCAGCAGCTTACGACTAGCGGGGCACAATGAGCAGTTCTTC. Its translation: CASSLRLAGHNEQFF.

This clonotype was recorded a few times. The chain employs TRBV6-4 and TRBJ2-3; 10 positions match TRBD2. The CDR3 is 16 residues long. The V gene end was trimmed by 4 bases and the J gene end by 3 bases; junction bases not matched to a gene: 7. Per germline, CDR1 MRHNA and CDR2 SNTAGT. The DNA of the CDR3 is TGTGCCAGCAGTGCAGAAGCGGGAGGGTCGACAGATACGCAGTATTTT. Its translation is CASSAEAGGSTDTQYF.

This clonotype was detected a few times. The V gene is TRBV6-2 or TRBV6-3, the J gene TRBJ2-3; D gene ambiguous. The V gene lost 0 bases and the J gene lost 0 bases, with 1 base spanning the gap. CDR1 and CDR2 from the germline V gene are MNHEY and SVGEGT. The CDR3 has 13 residues. Here the CDR3 reads CASSYSSTDTQYF. The CDR3 DNA follows: TGTGCCAGCAGTTACTCTAGCACAGATACGCAGTATTTT.

In its sample, this clonotype ranks as medium-sized. The chain couples TRBV20-1 to TRBJ2-1, with 12 bases identical to TRBD2. This CDR3 has 15 amino acids. The ends lost 6 bases at V and 6 bases at J; junction bases unmatched: 9. CDR1 and CDR2 from the germline V gene are DFQATT and SNEGSKA (reference sequence). The CDR3 loop is CSARRTSGDSNEQFF. The CDR3 DNA is TGCAGTGCCCGTCGGACTAGCGGGGATAGCAATGAGCAGTTCTTC.

This clonotype was found many times. DNA of the CDR3: TGCAGTGCTAGAGATGGCGGGGAATTCACTGAAGCTTTCTTT. It translates to CSARDGGEFTEAFF. The chain combines TRBV20-1 with TRBJ1-1; no definite D call. Germline CDR1 reads DFQATT; CDR2 reads SNEGSKA (reference sequence). The ends were cut back, 0 bases at V and 4 bases at J, with 12 bases in the middle. CDR3 length: 14 residues.

This clonotype has a handful of counts. The chain recombines TRBV6-6 with TRBJ2-7, with a tentative D call TRBD1 (5 bases). Germline V CDR1 and CDR2: MNHNY, SVGAGI (reference sequence). The CDR3 length is 13 residues. Trimming removed 9 bases at V and 4 bases at J, with 16 bases between. The CDR3 nucleotides read TGTGCCAGTGGAACAGGTGTGTTATACGAGCAGTACTTC. It translates to CASGTGVLYEQYF.

This clonotype was counted many times. J is TRBJ1-1 and V is TRBV11-1; D gene uncertain. V lost 0 bases, J lost 0 bases, and 2 bases lay in between. Germline V CDR1 and CDR2: SGHAT, FQDESV (reference sequence). The CDR3 consists of 13 residues. The CDR3 DNA sequence: TGTGCCAGCAGCTTAGCAGTGAACACTGAAGCTTTCTTT. This gives the protein CASSLAVNTEAFF.

This clonotype is medium-sized in the sample. The V gene is TRBV20-1, the J gene TRBJ1-1, with TRBD1 matching over 8 bases. This CDR3 region has 16 residues. With V trimmed by 2 bases and J by 3 bases, 11 bases remained unmatched. The germline gives CDR1 DFQATT, CDR2 SNEGSKA (reference sequence). The CDR3 reads CSARREQGGSDTEAFF. The CDR3 DNA reads TGCAGTGCTAGAAGGGAACAGGGGGGATCGGACACTGAAGCTTTCTTT.

As to this clonotype: A much larger clonotype is one base distant, so this may be a read error. The rearrangement links TRBV4-3 to TRBJ2-7; D gene unclear. This CDR3 spans 13 amino acids. Trimming left V 0 bases short and J 6 bases short, with 9 bases between. The V gene's germline CDR1 is LGHNA and CDR2 YSLEER. CDR3 residues: CASSQETQSEQYF. The CDR3 DNA follows: TGCGCCAGCAGCCAAGAAACTCAAAGCGAGCAGTACTTC.

This clonotype was counted at least ten times. DNA for the CDR3: TGTGCCACCAGCATTCACAGGGGCTCTGGGGCCAACGTCCTGACTTTC. This translates into CATSIHRGSGANVLTF. The chain couples TRBV15 to TRBJ2-6; 7 positions match TRBD1. The CDR3 runs to 16 residues. Trimming took 4 bases from V and 0 from J; bases not matched to a gene: 3. Per germline, CDR1 LNHNV and CDR2 YYDKDF (reference sequence).

This clonotype is deemed medium-sized. The V and J genes are TRBV6-2 or TRBV6-3 and TRBJ1-5, with D perhaps matching TRBD1 (5 bases). The CDR3 covers 15 residues. From germline, CDR1 is MNHEY and CDR2 SVGEGT. V was trimmed by 9 bases and J by 0 bases, leaving 15 bases between them. CDR3 residues: CASSALGGSNQPQHF. The CDR3 nucleotides read TGTGCCAGTTCCGCGCTCGGGGGTAGCAATCAGCCCCAGCATTTT.

This clonotype rates as medium-sized. This chain connects TRBV20-1 to TRBJ2-1, with D hard to call. CDR3 length: 11 residues. CDR1 is DFQATT and CDR2 is SNEGSKA in the germline V gene (reference sequence). Trimming took 6 bases from V and 3 from J, leaving 6 bases between them. This chain's CDR3 is CSARLYNEQFF. CDR3 nucleotide sequence: TGCAGTGCACGACTCTACAATGAGCAGTTCTTC.